The sequence of this T cell receptor beta chain was determined in a study of OX40 agonist ivuxolimab in advanced cancers. Study outcomes and limitations: CD4+ and CD8+ T cells in blood underwent clonal expansion by week 6 at 0.1 to 3.0 mg/kg.

Germline values: CDR1 LNHDA, CDR2 SQIVND (reference sequence). Between the trimmed V and J ends, which lost 6 bases and 0 bases, there was a span of 15 bases. This CDR3 spans 16 amino acids. On this clone itself: Its antigen is not known.

With baseline, cycle 4 day 1, and cycle 7 day 1 as timepoints, blood was sampled. Generated by immunoSEQ multiplex PCR, the TCRdb table keeps only in-frame clones and is missing some. Seen here are about 86,000 clones, around nine tenths observed once, and the top ten hold around 1.1%. Sequencing was performed on CD4+ or CD8+ T cells sorted from blood, taken in a trial of the OX40 agonist ivuxolimab. The J gene is TRBJ2-1, the V gene TRBV19, with D perhaps TRBD2 (5 bases). This sequence was found in an adult with an advanced solid tumor such as melanoma, head and neck, liver or kidney cancer. The CDR3 region is CASRDPSGSSYNEQFF. CDR3 DNA: TGTGCCAGTAGGGATCCCAGCGGAAGCTCCTACAATGAGCAGTTCTTC. The full variable domain, its missing parts supplied by reference TRBV19 and TRBJ2-1, is DGGITQSPKYLFRKEGQNVTLSCEQNLNHDAMYWYRQDPGQGLRLIYYSQIVNDFQKGDIAEGYSVSREKKESFPLTVTSAQKNPTAFYLCASRDPSGSSYNEQFFGPGTRLTVL.